Here is one T cell receptor beta chain with its context. No antigen is known for it. The table came from immunoSEQ multiplex PCR; TCRdb's copy has only in-frame clones and leaves some out. The sample lists some 54,000 clones, less than 85% occurring once. Trimming cost V 1 base and J 5 bases, with 11 bases left between them. Germline assignment: CDR1 SEHNR and CDR2 FQNEAQ (reference sequence). The CDR3 is 14 residues long. This entry belongs to a study of T cells in localized non-small cell lung cancer. Findings of the study overall: Heterogeneity stays possible, as sequencing covered only one tumor region.

This specimen was PBMCs, taken before any cancer treatment. J is TRBJ1-1 and V is TRBV7-9; D may be TRBD1 (5 bases). This TCR derives from a woman aged 35-75 years with stage II lung adenocarcinoma. The CDR3 region is CASSLGGGGTEAFF. For the CDR3, the DNA is TGTGCCAGCAGCTTAGGAGGCGGGGGGACTGAAGCTTTCTTT.